These 20 T cell receptor beta chains were sequenced from one sample in a study of control samples from healthy donors and cancer patients. Profiling relied on immunoSEQ multiplex PCR, and the TCRdb table lists in-frame clones only, not all of them. This table holds 150,000 to 200,000 clones, just over 85% found once. The specimen sequenced was blood. All receptors derive from a woman younger than 45 in good health.

The V gene is TRBV4-1, the J gene TRBJ1-5, with TRBD1 identical over 8 bases. The germline V gene encodes CDR1 MGHRA and CDR2 YSYEKL. The V and J ends lost 9 bases and 7 bases, in that order; junction bases with no gene match: 8. This CDR3 has 13 residues. DNA of the CDR3: TGCGCCAGTGGACAGGGCCTACGACAGCCCCAGCATTTT. It is translated as CASGQGLRQPQHF.

The chain recombines TRBV7-9 with TRBJ1-4; maybe TRBD1 (5 bases). Trimming took off 7 bases at V and 3 bases at J, with 15 bases between the two ends. Germline V gene data show CDR1 as SEHNR and CDR2 as FQNEAQ (reference sequence). The CDR3 extends over 15 amino acids. CDR3 sequence: CASTVEGSPNEKLFF. CDR3 sequence (DNA): TGTGCCAGCACCGTTGAGGGGTCGCCTAATGAAAAACTGTTTTTT.

The V call is TRBV9, the J call TRBJ1-5; the D gene is possibly TRBD1 (5 bases). Trimming cost V 0 bases and J 3 bases, with 10 bases left between them. The CDR3 has 15 amino acids. From germline, CDR1 is SGDLS and CDR2 YYNGEE. The CDR3: CASSVGDLINQPQHF. The CDR3 nucleotides read TGTGCCAGCAGCGTAGGGGACCTAATCAATCAGCCCCAGCATTTT.

The chain employs TRBV7-8 and TRBJ1-4, with 7 bases aligning to TRBD1. Germline V gene lookup returns CDR1 SGHVS and CDR2 FQNEAQ. This CDR3 has 17 residues. Losses at the gene ends were 0 bases for V and 2 bases for J; bases not matched to a gene: 6. CDR3 sequence: CASSLATTGATNEKLFF. The DNA of the CDR3 is TGTGCCAGCAGCTTAGCCACCACAGGGGCTACTAATGAAAAACTGTTTTTT.

The V call is TRBV2, the J call TRBJ2-7; D might be TRBD2 (5 bases). The CDR3 contains 14 residues. V dropped 5 bases and J dropped 0 bases, with 11 bases sitting between them. The germline V gene encodes CDR1 SNHLY and CDR2 FYNNEI. The CDR3 is CASSREMSSYEQYF. For the CDR3, the DNA is TGTGCCAGCAGTCGGGAAATGAGCTCCTACGAGCAGTACTTC.

The genes are TRBV6-5 and TRBJ1-2, with D maybe TRBD1 (6 bases). Germline V gene data show CDR1 as MNHEY and CDR2 as SVGAGI. V was trimmed by 6 bases and J by 8 bases, leaving 19 bases between them. This CDR3 region has 14 residues. For the CDR3, the DNA is TGTGCCAGCAGCCAGGGGACGGAGCGGGAGGGCTACACCTTC. Translating it yields CASSQGTEREGYTF.

This sequence joins TRBV6-2 or TRBV6-3 and TRBJ1-5, with 8 bases that match TRBD1. Looked up from germline, CDR1 is MNHEY and CDR2 is SVGEGT. The CDR3 is made up of 17 amino acids. V was clipped by 0 bases and J by 4 bases; unmatched bases: 8. DNA for the CDR3: TGTGCCAGCAGTTACTCGAGGGGACAGGCCTATAATCAGCCCCAGCATTTT. This codes for CASSYSRGQAYNQPQHF.

This sequence joins TRBV25-1 and TRBJ1-1; no firm D call. The CDR3 runs 12 residues. Germline V gene sequence: CDR1 MGHDK, CDR2 SYGVNS. V was shortened by 6 bases and J by 4 bases, with 9 bases between the two germline ends. The DNA for the CDR3 is TGTGCCAGCAGGAGTGTAGGCACTGAAGCTTTCTTT. Its translation is CASRSVGTEAFF.

The V and J genes are TRBV19 and TRBJ1-1, with 8 bases matching TRBD1. The CDR3 covers 17 residues. V shed 0 bases, J shed 0 bases, and the junction held 6 bases outside the gene matches. CDR1 and CDR2 (germline): LNHDA, SQIVND (reference sequence). The CDR3: CASSIEGDRILNTEAFF. The CDR3, as DNA: TGTGCCAGTAGTATAGAAGGGGACAGGATCCTGAACACTGAAGCTTTCTTT.

This chain connects TRBV5-1 to TRBJ1-2; weak D call: TRBD1 (5 bases). CDR1 is SGHRS, CDR2 YFSETQ, per germline. V was shortened by 0 bases and J by 8 bases, with 17 bases between the two germline ends. The CDR3 totals 15 residues. CDR3 loop: CASSLGTPNGGGYTF. CDR3 sequence (DNA): TGCGCCAGCAGCTTGGGTACGCCAAATGGGGGAGGCTACACCTTC.

This chain joins TRBV29-1 and TRBJ2-5; D gene unclear. Germline V gene lookup returns CDR1 SQVTM and CDR2 ANQGSEA. V gave up 8 bases and J gave up 6 bases, with 19 bases separating them. The CDR3 is made up of 13 amino acids. The CDR3 loop is CSPNLGRPKTQYF. In DNA form, the CDR3 reads TGCAGCCCCAATTTGGGCAGGCCAAAGACCCAGTACTTC.

The chain uses TRBV11-2 and TRBJ2-1; TRBD2 agrees at 12 bases. With V trimmed by 6 bases and J by 6 bases, 9 bases remained unmatched. Germline V gene data show CDR1 as SGHAT and CDR2 as FQNNGV. This CDR3 spans 16 amino acids. Here the CDR3 reads CASRKGTSGGFNEQFF. The DNA for the CDR3 is TGTGCCAGCAGGAAGGGAACTAGCGGGGGGTTCAATGAGCAGTTCTTC. The complete variable domain, with remaining parts taken from reference TRBV11-2 and TRBJ2-1, reads EAGVAQSPRYKIIEKRQSVAFWCNPISGHATLYWYQQILGQGPKLLIQFQNNGVVDDSQLPKDRFSAERLKGVDSTLKIQPAKLEDSAVYLCASRKGTSGGFNEQFFGPGTRLTVL.

This chain connects TRBV28 to TRBJ1-6, with TRBD1 as a possible D gene (5 bases). CDR1 is MDHEN and CDR2 is SYDVKM in the germline V gene. The CDR3 is 15 residues long. V lost 8 bases and J lost 0, with 11 bases in between. The CDR3 spells CASSHGGSYNSPLHF. The CDR3 DNA reads TGTGCCAGCTCTCACGGGGGCTCCTATAATTCACCCCTCCACTTT.

This sequence joins TRBV24-1 and TRBJ2-1; the D is unclear. The germline V gene has CDR1 KGHDR and CDR2 SFDVKD. Trimming left V 5 bases short and J 2 bases short, with 0 bases between. This CDR3 is 11 amino acids long. The CDR3 DNA reads TGTGCCACCAGTGCCTACAATGAGCAGTTCTTC. Its translation: CATSAYNEQFF.

The rearrangement joins TRBV3-1 (or the pseudogene TRBV3-2) to TRBJ1-2, with D possibly being TRBD1 (6 bases). Trimming took off 4 bases at V and 4 bases at J, with 16 bases between the two ends. The CDR3 runs 15 residues. Germline V gene data show CDR1 as LGHDT and CDR2 as YNNKEL (reference sequence). As DNA, the CDR3 is TGTGCCAGCAGCCCCAGGACAGACGGGGGCTATGGCTACACCTTC. The encoded protein is CASSPRTDGGYGYTF.

Points on this clone: Other DNA sequences within the sample encode an identical CDR3. The V call is TRBV5-1, the J call TRBJ1-1; no firm D call. Per germline, CDR1 SGHRS and CDR2 YFSETQ. V was trimmed by 1 base and J by 2 bases, leaving 6 bases between them. The CDR3 has 13 amino acids. The CDR3 region has the DNA TGCGCCAGCAGCTTGTCCCTTAACACTGAAGCTTTCTTT. Its translation is CASSLSLNTEAFF.

V is TRBV5-5 and J is TRBJ1-1; the match to TRBD1 covers 7 bases. The CDR3 totals 13 residues. The trim removed 5 bases at V and 4 bases at J, leaving 5 bases unmatched. CDR1 is SGHKS and CDR2 is YYEKEE in the germline V gene (reference sequence). The CDR3 reads CASSHRGGTEAFF. CDR3 DNA sequence: TGTGCCAGCAGTCACAGGGGAGGCACTGAAGCTTTCTTT.

V is TRBV6-5 and J is TRBJ2-1; TRBD2 matches at 10 bases. The germline V gene has CDR1 MNHEY and CDR2 SVGAGI. Trimming took 4 bases from V and 5 from J; bases not matched to a gene: 5. The CDR3 length is 15 residues. CDR3 in DNA: TGTGCCAGCAGTTCCTCTAGCGGGGGAAACAATGAGCAGTTCTTC. It encodes CASSSSSGGNNEQFF.

The CDR3 DNA reads as TGCGCCAGCAGCCCCGAACTAGCGGGACATGAGCAGTTCTTC. It encodes CASSPELAGHEQFF. This chain joins TRBV5-1 and TRBJ2-1; TRBD2 matches at 10 bases. Germline V gene lookup returns CDR1 SGHRS and CDR2 YFSETQ. This CDR3 is built from 14 residues. V shed 4 bases and J 8 bases; nucleotides not matched to a gene: 6. Supplemented by reference TRBV5-1 and TRBJ2-1, the full variable domain reads KAGVTQTPRYLIKTRGQQVTLSCSPISGHRSVSWYQQTPGQGLQFLFEYFSETQRNKGNFPGRFSGRQFSNSRSEMNVSTLELGDSALYLCASSPELAGHEQFFGPGTRLTVL.

This rearrangement joins TRBV2 to TRBJ2-7, with 7 bases that match TRBD2. The germline V gene encodes CDR1 SNHLY and CDR2 FYNNEI. With V trimmed by 5 bases and J by 5 bases, 15 bases remained unmatched. The CDR3 consists of 16 residues. As DNA, the CDR3 is TGTGCCAGCAGTCCTACTCCGGCGGGACTAATGCACGAGCAGTACTTC. It encodes CASSPTPAGLMHEQYF.